This is a list of T cell receptor beta chains from one sample in a study of cytomegalovirus exposure and HLA in healthy donors. Clones were sequenced by immunoSEQ multiplex PCR, and TCRdb holds only the in-frame ones, with some missing. The table includes 240,000 or so clones, about 86% detected once. Material for sequencing was PBMCs. These receptors were collected from a woman aged 55-70 years in good health and CMV-seropositive. Each CDR3 is given with its conserved first and last residue. The order of the fields is V gene, CDR3 length, D gene, clone size, J gene, CDR3 DNA, CDR3 protein. D genes are given only for firm matches. Clone size is not always given. Where it is, it says once, few, many or a class for expanded clones.

TRBV4-2	14	TRBD1	.	TRBJ1-4	TGTGCCAGCAGCCAATCACAGGGGGGCGAAAAACTGTTTTTT	CASSQSQGGEKLFF
TRBV6-6	12	.	.	TRBJ1-2	TGTGCCAGCGGGGGGATGGACTATGGCTACACCTTC	CASGGMDYGYTF
TRBV5-1	17	.	.	TRBJ2-7	TGCGCCAGCAGCTTGTCACCAACAGGGCGTGGAACCTACGAGCAGTACTTC	CASSLSPTGRGTYEQYF
TRBV18	16	TRBD1	.	TRBJ2-1	TGTGCCAGCTCACCAGCGATAGGGGGCAGTTACAATGAGCAGTTCTTC	CASSPAIGGSYNEQFF
TRBV5-5	13	TRBD1	few	TRBJ1-1	TGTGCCAGCAGCTGGACAGGGGTCACTGAAGCTTTCTTT	CASSWTGVTEAFF
TRBV7-3	13	TRBD2	.	TRBJ2-5	TGTGCCAGCAGCGCCGGACTAGAGGAGACCCAGTACTTC	CASSAGLEETQYF
TRBV15	14	.	.	TRBJ2-7	TGTGCCACCAGCAGAGACAGGGGTCCCTACGAGCAGTACTTC	CATSRDRGPYEQYF
TRBV14	14	.	.	TRBJ2-1	TGTGCCAGCAGCGGATTGACTAGTCACAATGAGCAGTTCTTC	CASSGLTSHNEQFF
TRBV5-1	14	.	.	TRBJ2-3	TGCGCCAGCAGCGACGGGGGAGTTTCGGATACGCAGTATTTT	CASSDGGVSDTQYF
TRBV4-2	14	.	.	TRBJ1-1	TGTGCCAGCAGCCAAGACCGGAGGAACACTGAAGCTTTCTTT	CASSQDRRNTEAFF
TRBV4-1	13	TRBD1	once	TRBJ1-1	TGCGCCAGCAGCCAAGAGACAGGGGGTGAAGCTTTCTTT	CASSQETGGEAFF
TRBV6-1	15	.	.	TRBJ1-3	TGTGCCAGCAGGATTATAAGGGGGTCTGGAAACACCATATATTTT	CASRIIRGSGNTIYF
TRBV5-5	16	TRBD2	.	TRBJ2-1	TGTGCCAGCAGAACCTGGACTAGCGGGAGGTTGAATGAGCAGTTCTTC	CASRTWTSGRLNEQFF
TRBV7-6	13	.	few	TRBJ1-1	TGTGCCAGCAGCTTAGGCGCGGGCACTGAAGCTTTCTTT	CASSLGAGTEAFF
TRBV7-9	15	.	.	TRBJ1-4	TGTGCCAGCAGCCCGGCCGCGGGGATTTCGGAAAAACTGTTTTTT	CASSPAAGISEKLFF